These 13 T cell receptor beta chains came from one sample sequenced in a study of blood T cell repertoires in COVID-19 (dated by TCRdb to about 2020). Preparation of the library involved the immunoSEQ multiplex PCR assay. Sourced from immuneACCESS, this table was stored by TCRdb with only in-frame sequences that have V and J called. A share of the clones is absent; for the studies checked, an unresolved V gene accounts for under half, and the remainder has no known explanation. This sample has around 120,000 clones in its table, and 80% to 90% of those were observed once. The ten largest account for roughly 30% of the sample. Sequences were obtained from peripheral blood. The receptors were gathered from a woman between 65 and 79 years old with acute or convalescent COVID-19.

The CDR3 region has the DNA TGTGCCAGCAGCCTAACAGGGTTGGGCGCGGATGAAAAACTGTTTTTT. As protein: CASSLTGLGADEKLFF. This chain joins TRBV5-6 and TRBJ1-4; perhaps TRBD1 as D (6 bases). The CDR3 consists of 16 residues. The germline V gene has CDR1 SGHDT and CDR2 YYEEEE. The V and J ends lost 4 bases and 6 bases respectively, with 19 bases between them. The full variable domain, with the rest looked up from reference TRBV5-6 and TRBJ1-4, is DAGVTQSPTHLIKTRGQQVTLRCSPKSGHDTVSWYQQALGQGPQFIFQYYEEEERQRGNFPDRFSGHQFPNYSSELNVNALLLGDSALYLCASSLTGLGADEKLFFGSGTQLSVL.

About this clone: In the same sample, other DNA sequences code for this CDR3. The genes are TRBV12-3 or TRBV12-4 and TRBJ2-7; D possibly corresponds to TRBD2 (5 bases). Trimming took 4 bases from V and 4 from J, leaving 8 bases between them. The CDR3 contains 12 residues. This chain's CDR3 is CASSSGSYEQYF. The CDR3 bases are TGTGCCAGCAGTTCGGGATCTTACGAGCAGTACTTC.

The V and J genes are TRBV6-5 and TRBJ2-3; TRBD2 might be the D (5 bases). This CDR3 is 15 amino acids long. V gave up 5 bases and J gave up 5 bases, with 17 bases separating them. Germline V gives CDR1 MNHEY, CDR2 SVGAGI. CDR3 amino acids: CASSRRGLELDTQYF. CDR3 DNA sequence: TGTGCCAGCAGTCGAAGAGGGCTAGAGCTAGATACGCAGTATTTT.

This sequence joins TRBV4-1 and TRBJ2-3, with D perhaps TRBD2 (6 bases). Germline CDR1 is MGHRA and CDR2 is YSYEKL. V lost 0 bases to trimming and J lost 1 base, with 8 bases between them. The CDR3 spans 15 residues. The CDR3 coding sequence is TGCGCCAGCAGCCAAGAATGGAGGGGCACAGATACGCAGTATTTT. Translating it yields CASSQEWRGTDTQYF.

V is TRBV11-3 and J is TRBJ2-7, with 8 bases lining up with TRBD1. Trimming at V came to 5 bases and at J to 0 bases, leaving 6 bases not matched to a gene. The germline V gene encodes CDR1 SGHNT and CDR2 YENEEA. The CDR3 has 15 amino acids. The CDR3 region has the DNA TGTGCCAGCAGCCCAGGGCAGGGGGCCTCCTACGAGCAGTACTTC. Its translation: CASSPGQGASYEQYF.

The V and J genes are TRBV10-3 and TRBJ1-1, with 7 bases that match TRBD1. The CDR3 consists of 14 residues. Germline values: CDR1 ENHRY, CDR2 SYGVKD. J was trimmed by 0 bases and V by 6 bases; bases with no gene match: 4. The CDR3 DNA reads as TGTGCCATCAGGGGACAGAACATGAACACTGAAGCTTTCTTT. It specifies CAIRGQNMNTEAFF.

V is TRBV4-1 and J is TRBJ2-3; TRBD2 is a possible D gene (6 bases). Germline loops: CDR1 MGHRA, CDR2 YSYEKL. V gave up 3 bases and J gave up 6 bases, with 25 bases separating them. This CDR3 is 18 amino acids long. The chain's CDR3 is CASSHLKLAEQSRDTQYF. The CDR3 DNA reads TGCGCCAGCAGCCACTTAAAACTAGCCGAGCAAAGCAGGGATACGCAGTATTTT.

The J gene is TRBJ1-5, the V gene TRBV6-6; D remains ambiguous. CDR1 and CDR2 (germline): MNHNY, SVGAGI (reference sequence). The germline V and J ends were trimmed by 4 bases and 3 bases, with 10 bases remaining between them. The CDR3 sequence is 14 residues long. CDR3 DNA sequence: TGTGCCAGCAGTTCTCGAAACTTCAATCAGCCCCAGCATTTT. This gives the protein CASSSRNFNQPQHF.

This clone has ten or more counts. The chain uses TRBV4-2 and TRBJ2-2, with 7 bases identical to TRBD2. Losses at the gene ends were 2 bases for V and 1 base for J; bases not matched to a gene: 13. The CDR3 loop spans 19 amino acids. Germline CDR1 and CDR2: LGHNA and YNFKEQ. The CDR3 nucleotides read TGTGCCAGCAGCCAACCAAAAAGACTAGCCGGCAAGAACACCGGGGAGCTGTTTTTT. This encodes CASSQPKRLAGKNTGELFF.

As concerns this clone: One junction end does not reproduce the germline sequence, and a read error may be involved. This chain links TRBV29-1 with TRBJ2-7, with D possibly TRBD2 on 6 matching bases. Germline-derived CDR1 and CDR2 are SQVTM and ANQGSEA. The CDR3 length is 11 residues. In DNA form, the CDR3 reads TGCAGCGTCACCTCCGTGGGACTCTTTGTCTTC. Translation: CSVTSVGLFVF.

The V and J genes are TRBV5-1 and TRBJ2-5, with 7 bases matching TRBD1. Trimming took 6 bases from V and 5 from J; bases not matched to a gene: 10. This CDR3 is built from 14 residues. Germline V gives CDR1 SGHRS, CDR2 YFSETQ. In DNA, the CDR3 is TGCGCCAGCACCCTTGCAGGGGGTGGTGAGACCCAGTACTTC. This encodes CASTLAGGGETQYF.

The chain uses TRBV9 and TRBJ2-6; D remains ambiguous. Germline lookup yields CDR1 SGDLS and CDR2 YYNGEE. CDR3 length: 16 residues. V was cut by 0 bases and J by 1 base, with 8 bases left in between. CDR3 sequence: CASSVASGSGANVLTF. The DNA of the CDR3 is TGTGCCAGCAGCGTAGCATCCGGGTCTGGGGCCAACGTCCTGACTTTC.

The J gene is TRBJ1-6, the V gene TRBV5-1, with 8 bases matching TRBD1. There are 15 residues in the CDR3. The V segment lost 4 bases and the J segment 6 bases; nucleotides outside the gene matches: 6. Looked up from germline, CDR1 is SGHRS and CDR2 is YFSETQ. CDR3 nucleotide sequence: TGCGCCAGCAGCGAAGGACAGGGTGGTAATTCACCCCTCCACTTT. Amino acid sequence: CASSEGQGGNSPLHF.